This T cell receptor (beta chain) was captured in a study of T cell responses to AZD1222 COVID-19 vaccine. Germline values: CDR1 SGHDT, CDR2 YYEEEE. The CDR3 consists of 14 residues. Deletions cut 0 bases from V and 4 bases from J, with 10 bases between. Generated by immunoSEQ multiplex PCR, the TCRdb table keeps only in-frame clones and is missing some. The sample shows about 160,000 clones, just over 90% of them seen only once. The starting material was peripheral blood, obtained on day 0 of MenACWY control vaccination. The receptor was derived from an adult in good health. The J gene is TRBJ1-1, the V gene TRBV5-6, with D perhaps matching TRBD1 (5 bases). In nucleotides, the CDR3 is TGTGCCAGCAGCTTGGTGTCAGGGTTCACTGAAGCTTTCTTT. Translated: CASSLVSGFTEAFF.